This T cell receptor (beta chain) comes out of a study of cytomegalovirus exposure and HLA in healthy donors listed by TCRdb under 2017. A note on the overall study: According to a later analysis, the roughly 130 validation repertoires were produced on the same platform as the 666 repertoires of the first cohort. The study aimed to test whether cataloging public T cell receptors could reveal signatures of past pathogen exposure. Besides the first cohort of under 700 subjects, a separate validation cohort made up of 120 or so different subjects was used. High-throughput TCR immunosequencing, statistical association of individual TCRs with disease status, and machine learning were combined to predict cytomegalovirus infection status. The research as a whole found: The validation cohort had no HLA typing available for a later analysis, so co-occurrence within that cohort was assessed over all 120 or so repertoires. Subsequent analysis determined that TCRs grouped into clusters in the first cohort also showed a tendency toward co-occurrence across the roughly 120 validation repertoires, and 90% to 95% of cluster scores exceeded 0. The study listed 150 to 200 TCR beta chains as associated with cytomegalovirus. It was suggested by the authors that the approach could potentially be generalized to other disease states and immunological phenotypes. Most TCR sequences were observed very rarely across donors, whereas some public TCRs were present in many individuals. Three of the identified cytomegalovirus-associated TCR beta chains were confirmed in vitro to be specific for cytomegalovirus antigens. In both the original and validation cohorts, the classifier was reported to diagnose cytomegalovirus status with high specificity and sensitivity.

The donors were included in the validation cohort of 120 subjects, a group kept apart from the approximately 650-subject first cohort. Comments on this clone: What antigen it recognizes has not been identified. No base qualities exist here, and no much larger clone lies one base off it.

V was cut back by 0 bases and J by 6 bases, leaving a gap of 18 bases between them. Including cysteine and phenylalanine, the CDR3 has 16 amino acids. Kept here is only the CDR3 DNA, which spans 48 bases and is read in frame from base 1. CDR1 and CDR2, per the germline V gene, are MNHEY and SVGAGI. The library was made by the immunoSEQ multiplex PCR assay. Per the source publication's procedure: A statistical classification framework was built for diagnosing cytomegalovirus status from the catalog of TCR beta chain sequences. TCRdb carries this immuneACCESS record with in-frame sequences only. Its versions omit some clonotypes, under half of them owing to an unresolved V gene in the studies checked, with the rest unexplained. V, J and clone size are taken as reported in that table, and D and trimming were inferred from the DNA itself. Present in this sample are roughly 200,000 clones, around 80% of which were seen just once. Jointly, the top ten make up less than 1.5% of the sample.

This chain joins TRBV6-5 to TRBJ2-7; matching of 6 bases hints at TRBD1 as the D gene. Sample: PBMCs. The sequence was collected from a woman younger than 45 in good health and CMV-seronegative. The CDR3 reads CASSYSWTAELGEQYF. The nucleotide sequence is TGTGCCAGCAGTTACTCCTGGACAGCGGAGTTGGGCGAGCAGTACTTC.